Each of the 21 T cell receptor beta chains below was sequenced from the same sample in a study of T cell responses to AZD1222 COVID-19 vaccine. Assay used: immunoSEQ multiplex PCR; TCRdb lists only in-frame clones, some missing. The sample has about 140,000 clones; roughly nine tenths are singletons. The sequencing here drew on peripheral blood, taken on day 0 of AZD1222 vaccination. Receptor source: an adult in good health.

The sample holds a few counts of this clone. V and J are TRBV27 and TRBJ1-4, with a possible D match to TRBD1 (6 bases). The CDR3 runs 16 residues. V was pared by 9 bases and J by 8 bases, with 25 bases between. Germline V gene sequence: CDR1 MNHEY, CDR2 SMNVEV (reference sequence). The CDR3 is CASTPLAGGTQEKLFF. The CDR3 bases are TGTGCCAGTACCCCTTTGGCGGGGGGGACACAGGAAAAACTGTTTTTT.

The rearrangement uses TRBV13 and TRBJ2-7; D assignment may be TRBD1 or TRBD2 (5 bases each). Per the germline V gene, CDR1 is PRHDT and CDR2 is FYEKMQ (reference sequence). V was trimmed by 5 bases and J by 0 bases, leaving 20 bases between them. This CDR3 comprises 17 residues. The CDR3 loop reads CASSPNGRGVFSYEQYF. The CDR3 DNA is TGTGCCAGCAGCCCTAACGGAAGGGGAGTCTTCTCCTACGAGCAGTACTTC.

V is TRBV2 and J is TRBJ1-4, with D hard to call. The CDR3 sequence is 14 residues long. Germline assignment: CDR1 SNHLY and CDR2 FYNNEI. The V end was cut by 6 bases, the J end by 3 bases, with 11 bases between. The CDR3 is CASSPRAPNEKLFF. The CDR3 DNA sequence: TGTGCCAGCAGCCCTAGGGCCCCTAATGAAAAACTGTTTTTT.

The V gene is TRBV12-3 or TRBV12-4, the J gene TRBJ1-1; D not certain. This CDR3 is 13 amino acids long. Trimming shortened V by 5 bases and J by 8 bases, and 15 bases separated the two germline ends. Here the CDR3 reads CASSKGPGGEAFF. CDR3 coding DNA: TGTGCCAGCAGTAAAGGCCCGGGCGGGGAAGCTTTCTTT.

The genes are TRBV15 and TRBJ2-1, with a tentative D call TRBD2 (5 bases). Trimming took off 4 bases at V and 1 base at J, with 8 bases between the two ends. CDR1 is LNHNV, CDR2 YYDKDF, per germline (reference sequence). The CDR3 sequence is 14 residues long. DNA of the CDR3: TGTGCCACCAGCACACTAGTATCCTACAATGAGCAGTTCTTC. Amino acids: CATSTLVSYNEQFF.

The CDR3: CASSTGNYGYTF. DNA of the CDR3: TGTGCCAGCAGCACGGGGAACTATGGCTACACCTTC. J is TRBJ1-2 and V is TRBV12-3 or TRBV12-4; no reliable D call. The CDR3 totals 12 residues. The V gene lost 6 bases and the J gene lost 2 bases, with 7 bases spanning the gap.

V and J are TRBV25-1 and TRBJ2-5; D might be TRBD2 (5 bases). With 2 bases removed from V and 5 bases from J, the gap between germline ends came to 21 bases. Germline assignment: CDR1 MGHDK and CDR2 SYGVNS. This CDR3 contains 17 residues. For the CDR3, the DNA is TGTGCCAGCAGTGAACCAAAGCCAGCGAGAGGGCAGGAGACCCAGTACTTC. Translating gives CASSEPKPARGQETQYF. The variable domain in full, completed from reference TRBV25-1 and TRBJ2-5, reads EADIYQTPRYLVIGTGKKITLECSQTMGHDKMYWYQQDPGMELHLIHYSYGVNSTEKGDLSSESTVSRIRTEHFPLTLESARPSHTSQYLCASSEPKPARGQETQYFGPGTRLLVL.

V and J are TRBV7-3 and TRBJ1-1; TRBD1 matches 8 bases. The CDR3 consists of 16 residues. V gave up 2 bases and J gave up 4 bases; unmatched junction bases: 9. Germline loops: CDR1 SGHTA, CDR2 FQGTGA. The CDR3 reads CASSLGSAGGGTEAFF. The DNA of the CDR3 is TGTGCCAGCAGCTTAGGGTCTGCAGGGGGCGGCACTGAAGCTTTCTTT.

The chain links TRBV6-5 to TRBJ1-2; TRBD1 aligns across 7 bases. Per germline, CDR1 MNHEY and CDR2 SVGAGI. The CDR3 extends over 14 amino acids. The J segment lost 8 bases and the V segment lost 6 bases, leaving 12 bases of the junction unmatched. CDR3 nucleotides: TGTGCCAGCAGATTTACCTCAGGGGGAGGGGGCTACACCTTC. This codes for CASRFTSGGGGYTF.

CDR3 sequence: CASSIGGTAAYEQYF. Here the CDR3 DNA reads TGTGCCAGTAGTATTGGGGGGACAGCCGCCTACGAGCAGTACTTC. The chain uses TRBV19 and TRBJ2-7, with D possibly being TRBD1 (7 bases). V lost 3 bases and J 2 bases, leaving 14 bases between the germline ends. CDR3 length: 15 amino acids. CDR1 is LNHDA, CDR2 SQIVND, per germline (reference sequence).

The V gene is TRBV7-9, the J gene TRBJ1-3, with D uncertain. Germline CDR1 is SEHNR and CDR2 is FQNEAQ (reference sequence). CDR3 length equals 16 residues. Trimming shortened V by 4 bases and J by 0 bases, and 13 bases separated the two germline ends. The DNA of the CDR3 is TGTGCCAGCAGCTCCCCCTATCCCTCCTCTGGAAACACCATATATTTT. Translating it yields CASSSPYPSSGNTIYF.

DNA for the CDR3: TGCGCCAGCAGCCGGACAGAGGGGGGTGAAAAACTGTTTTTT. Translated, it gives CASSRTEGGEKLFF. The chain recombines TRBV5-1 with TRBJ1-4; tentative D call: TRBD1 (6 bases). Deletions cut 4 bases from V and 7 bases from J, with 14 bases between. Germline values: CDR1 SGHRS, CDR2 YFSETQ. The CDR3 extends over 14 amino acids.

This sequence joins TRBV29-1 and TRBJ1-1; D unclear. Between the trimmed V and J ends, which lost 1 base and 0 bases, there was a span of 3 bases. CDR1 and CDR2 (germline): SQVTM, ANQGSEA. The CDR3 is 12 amino acids. CDR3 region: CSVEGVNTEAFF. The CDR3 DNA is TGCAGCGTTGAAGGAGTGAACACTGAAGCTTTCTTT.

The rearrangement links TRBV12-2 to TRBJ1-1. TRBV12-2 is recorded as a pseudogene. This CDR3 is built from 9 residues. CDR3 in amino acids: CASRLVRIF. The DNA of the CDR3 is TGTGCAAGTCGCTTAGTAAGGATCTTT.

V is TRBV18 and J is TRBJ1-1, with a weak D call TRBD1 (5 bases). CDR1 and CDR2 from the germline V gene are KGHSH and LQKENI. The CDR3 runs 16 residues. V gave up 2 bases and J gave up 0 bases, with 13 bases separating them. Here the CDR3 reads CASSPYGGDLNTEAFF. The CDR3 DNA reads TGTGCCAGCTCACCATACGGGGGGGATTTGAACACTGAAGCTTTCTTT.

This chain joins TRBV28 and TRBJ2-1, with D perhaps assigned TRBD1 or TRBD2 (5 bases each). The V gene lost 3 bases and the J gene lost 9 bases, with 18 bases spanning the gap. CDR3 size: 15 residues. Germline-derived CDR1 and CDR2 are MDHEN and SYDVKM. The CDR3 coding sequence is TGTGCCAGCAGTTTCCCGGGACGCCTTTCTTTTGAGCAGTTCTTC. It encodes CASSFPGRLSFEQFF.

The genes are TRBV28 and TRBJ1-5; D unclear. Germline CDR1 is MDHEN and CDR2 is SYDVKM. The CDR3 sequence is 15 residues long. The V and J ends lost 2 bases and 1 base respectively, with 9 bases between them. The CDR3 region is CASSLGLKSNQPQHF. The CDR3 nucleotides are TGTGCCAGCAGTTTAGGACTAAAGAGCAATCAGCCCCAGCATTTT. Supplemented by reference TRBV28 and TRBJ1-5, the full variable domain reads DVKVTQSSRYLVKRTGEKVFLECVQDMDHENMFWYRQDPGLGLRLIYFSYDVKMKEKGDIPEGYSVSREKKERFSLILESASTNQTSMYLCASSLGLKSNQPQHFGDGTRLSIL.

The rearrangement links TRBV7-2 to TRBJ2-7; 14 bases are a match to TRBD2. The CDR3 has 14 residues. V dropped 5 bases and J dropped 5; count of bases not matched to a gene: 2. Germline V gene lookup returns CDR1 SGHTA and CDR2 FQGNSA. The CDR3 DNA sequence: TGTGCCAGCAGCCGGACTAGCGGGGGGCACGAGCAGTACTTC. Protein product: CASSRTSGGHEQYF.

The chain has TRBV5-5 and TRBJ2-7, with D perhaps assigned TRBD1 or TRBD2 (5 bases each). The ends were cut back, 2 bases at V and 0 bases at J, with 18 bases in the middle. The CDR3 is made up of 17 amino acids. CDR1 SGHKS and CDR2 YYEKEE come from the germline V gene (reference sequence). The DNA of the CDR3 is TGTGCCAGCAGCTTTTTGAGACAGACTACAATCTCCTACGAGCAGTACTTC. This encodes CASSFLRQTTISYEQYF.

In nucleotides, the CDR3 is TGTGCCAGCAGTTACTTCTGGGTCAGGGGCAATCAGCCCCAGCATTTT. Protein sequence: CASSYFWVRGNQPQHF. The chain employs TRBV6-6 and TRBJ1-5, with D maybe TRBD1 (5 bases). The CDR3 sequence is 16 residues long. The germline CDR1 and CDR2 sequences are MNHNY and SVGAGI (reference sequence). V gave up 1 base and J gave up 2 bases, with 12 bases separating them.

The chain carries TRBV7-8 and TRBJ2-6; D gene unclear. The V end was cut by 5 bases, the J end by 2 bases, with 7 bases between. The CDR3 consists of 14 residues. From germline, CDR1 is SGHVS and CDR2 FQNEAQ. For the CDR3, the DNA is TGTGCCAGCAGCCGACCCCCTGGGGCCAACGTCCTGACTTTC. Its translation: CASSRPPGANVLTF.